This T cell receptor beta chain was recovered during a study of blood T cell repertoires in COVID-19. Enrollment of patients from Seattle took place during active infection, with longitudinal follow-up. There are 15 residues in the CDR3. Trimming cost V 0 bases and J 4 bases; bases outside gene matches: 4. Germline V lookup: CDR1 MNHEY, CDR2 SMNVEV (reference sequence). Libraries were prepared by immunoSEQ multiplex PCR; TCRdb keeps only in-frame clonotypes and omits some of them. The sample has roughly 150,000 clones, around 84% seen once. The TCR originated in a woman of 80 years or more with COVID-19, enrolled during active disease. Sequencing was performed on peripheral blood. This chain links TRBV27 with TRBJ1-2; 8 bases fit TRBD1. In DNA form, the CDR3 reads TGTGCCAGCAGTTTATCCAGACAGGGGATCTATGGCTACACCTTC. Translation: CASSLSRQGIYGYTF.